This passage covers 13 T cell receptor beta chains from one sample sequenced in a study of identical twins. TCRdb fed the 5' RACE reads into MiXCR, producing one record per CDR3 protein. The sample has 1.5 million to 2 million distinct CDR3 sequences; around a third are singletons. Sequencing input: cord blood. The receptor set was obtained from a newborn girl in good health.

This clonotype occurred a few times. The V call is TRBV20-1, the J call TRBJ1-2; D unclear. The CDR3 extends over 8 amino acids. Germline V gene data show CDR1 as DFQATT and CDR2 as SNEGSKA (reference sequence). With 6 bases removed from V and 7 bases from J, the gap between germline ends came to 3 bases. For the CDR3, the DNA is TGCAGTGCGGGTGGCTACACCTTC. Translated: CSAGGYTF.

This clonotype was observed a few times. The chain couples TRBV7-8 to TRBJ2-4; the match to TRBD2 covers 7 bases. The last part of the DNA fits TRBJ2-7 better; the J call may be wrong. The CDR3 contains 14 residues. Germline V gives CDR1 SGHVS, CDR2 FQNEAQ. CDR3: CASSLAREVNEQYF. The CDR3 DNA reads as TGTGCCAGCAGCTTAGCCCGGGAGGTCAACGAGCAGTACTTC.

This clonotype showed up just once. An end of the junction does not agree with germline; a read error may underlie this. The genes are TRBV12-3 or TRBV12-4 and TRBJ2-1; D may be TRBD2 (6 bases). There are 12 residues in the CDR3. The CDR3, as DNA: TGTGCCAGCAGTTTGGACTACAATGAGCACTTCTTC. Its protein product is CASSLDYNEHFF.

The chain carries TRBV12-3 or TRBV12-4 and TRBJ2-4; 8 nucleotides agree with TRBD2. The tail of the sequence fits TRBJ2-7 better, so the J call may be wrong. This CDR3 spans 15 amino acids. The CDR3 loop reads CASSLARAGDHEQYF. DNA for the CDR3: TGTGCCAGCAGTTTAGCAAGAGCGGGAGACCACGAGCAGTACTTC.

This clonotype was observed once. V is TRBV20-1 and J is TRBJ1-1; D is ambiguous. CDR1 DFQATT and CDR2 SNEGSKA come from the germline V gene (reference sequence). V shed 1 base and J shed 8 bases, with 11 bases lying between them. The CDR3 spans 12 residues. The CDR3 DNA sequence: TGCAGTGCTAGAGCGTCAGAGGGCGAAGCTTTCTTT. Amino acids: CSARASEGEAFF.

J is TRBJ2-5 and V is TRBV29-1; the match to TRBD2 covers 10 bases. Germline values: CDR1 SQVTM, CDR2 ANQGSEA. The CDR3 loop spans 15 amino acids. V lost 2 bases to trimming and J lost 11 bases; unmatched junction nucleotides: 14. The CDR3 region has the DNA TGCAGCGTTGAAACGGCTAGCGGGAGTCTCGATGAGCAGTACTTC. This sequence encodes CSVETASGSLDEQYF.

The rearrangement uses TRBV3-1 and TRBJ2-1; 9 positions agree with TRBD2. The J call may be wrong; the DNA end is better matched by TRBJ2-7. CDR3 length: 16 amino acids. CDR1 LGHDT and CDR2 YNNKEL come from the germline V gene (reference sequence). DNA for the CDR3: TGTGCCAGCAGCACAAAGAGCGGGAGGCCCTACAATGAGCAGTACTTC. Residues: CASSTKSGRPYNEQYF.

The CDR3 nucleotides read TGCAGTGCTAGAGATAAACGTGGCTACACCTTC. The encoded protein is CSARDKRGYTF. The chain links TRBV20-1 to TRBJ1-2, with no clear D. The V gene's germline CDR1 is DFQATT and CDR2 SNEGSKA (reference sequence). This CDR3 contains 11 residues. V lost 0 bases and J lost 7, with 6 bases in between.

This clonotype has only a few counts. V and J are TRBV6-5 and TRBJ2-7; 7 bases are a match to TRBD2. CDR1 and CDR2 (germline): MNHEY, SVGAGI. This CDR3 spans 16 amino acids. With V trimmed by 0 bases and J by 5 bases, 10 bases remained unmatched. The CDR3, as DNA: TGTGCCAGCAGTTACTCGACCAGCAGCGGGATGGACGAGCAGTACTTC. As protein: CASSYSTSSGMDEQYF.

The chain combines TRBV5-1 with TRBJ1-5; possibly TRBD1 for D (5 bases). Germline V gene data show CDR1 as SGHRS and CDR2 as YFSETQ. Trimming took 6 bases from V and 0 from J, leaving 10 bases between them. CDR3 size: 14 residues. The CDR3 DNA follows: TGCGCCAGCAACCTTGACAGTAGCAATCAGCCCCAGCATTTT. It specifies CASNLDSSNQPQHF.

The DNA of the CDR3 is TGCGCCAGCAGCCGCCTTACAGAGGCGGGCGGCTACACCTTC. This gives the protein CASSRLTEAGGYTF. The chain is built from TRBV4-1 and TRBJ1-2; no firm D call. The CDR3 spans 14 residues. V lost 4 bases and J lost 8, with 17 bases in between. Germline CDR1 MGHRA, CDR2 YSYEKL.

This rearrangement joins TRBV12-3 or TRBV12-4 to TRBJ2-1; D possibly uses TRBD1 or TRBD2 (6 bases each). The J call is doubtful: the DNA matches TRBJ2-7 better. There are 15 residues in the CDR3. The CDR3 sequence: CASTGAGWGYNEQYF. The CDR3 DNA follows: TGTGCCAGCACGGGGGCGGGGTGGGGCTACAATGAGCAGTACTTC.

The gene calls are TRBV5-1 and TRBJ1-2; 7 bases are a match to TRBD1. V dropped 5 bases and J dropped 5; count of bases not matched to a gene: 12. The CDR3 consists of 15 residues. Per the germline V gene, CDR1 is SGHRS and CDR2 is YFSETQ. CDR3 protein: CASRSSGAGGYGYTF. The CDR3 DNA is TGCGCCAGCAGATCCTCCGGGGCAGGGGGGTATGGCTACACCTTC.